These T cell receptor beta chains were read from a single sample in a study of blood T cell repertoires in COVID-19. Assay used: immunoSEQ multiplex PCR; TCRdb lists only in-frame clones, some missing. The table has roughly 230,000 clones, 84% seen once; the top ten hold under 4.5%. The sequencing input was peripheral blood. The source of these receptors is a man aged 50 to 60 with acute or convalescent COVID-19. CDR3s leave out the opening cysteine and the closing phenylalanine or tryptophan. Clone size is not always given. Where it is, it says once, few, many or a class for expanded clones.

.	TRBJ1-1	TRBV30	AWSLGFVGPWAEAF
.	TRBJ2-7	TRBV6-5	ASSYWWRGGTYEQY
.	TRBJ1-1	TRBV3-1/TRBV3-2	ASSPTKGAHTEAF
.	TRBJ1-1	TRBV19	ASSHGGGWVWTEAF
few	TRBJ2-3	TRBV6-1	ASSDTWGPYTDTQY
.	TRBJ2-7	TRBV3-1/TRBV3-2	ASSQFWSGIPYEQY
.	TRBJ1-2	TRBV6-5	ASSYSTLDRNGYT
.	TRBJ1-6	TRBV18	ASSPGSAGNNSPLH
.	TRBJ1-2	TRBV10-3	AISGGGRSYGYT
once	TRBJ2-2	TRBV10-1	ASSDPPGLLNTGELF
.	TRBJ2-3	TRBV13	ASSPEGLTPDTQY
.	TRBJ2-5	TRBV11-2	ASSHSSVSQRETQY
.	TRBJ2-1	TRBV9	ASSVVGALEQF
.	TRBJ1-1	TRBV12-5	ASGLALPTGF
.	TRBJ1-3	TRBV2	ASSEVSFSGNTIY
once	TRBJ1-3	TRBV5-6	ASSSDWSSGNTIY
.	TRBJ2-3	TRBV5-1	ASSDSLGGPSTDTQY
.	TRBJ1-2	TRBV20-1	SASSRGGGTRDWGYT
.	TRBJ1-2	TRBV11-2	ASSLSAADNYGYT
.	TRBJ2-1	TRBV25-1	ASSEGTGPYNEQF
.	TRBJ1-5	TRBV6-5	ASSKMTDSNQPQH
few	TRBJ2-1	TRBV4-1	ASSQDINGGAEQF
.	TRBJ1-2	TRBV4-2	ASSQGSFTGPDGYT
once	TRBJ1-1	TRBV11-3	ASSLTGQAEAF
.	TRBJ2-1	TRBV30	AWTGAGGSHSEQF
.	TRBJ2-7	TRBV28	ASSTLGTGSLYEQY
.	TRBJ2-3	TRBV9	ASSVPTGTSLGDTQY
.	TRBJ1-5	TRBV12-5	ASGLGTESQH
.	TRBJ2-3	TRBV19	ASSIIAGGGLDTQY
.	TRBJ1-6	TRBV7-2	ASSLGDRAGYNSPLH
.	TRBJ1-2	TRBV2	ASSEGGIANYGYT
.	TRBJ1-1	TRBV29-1	SATPNTEAF
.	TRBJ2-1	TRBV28	ASSFLFGSTSGNMSSYNEQF
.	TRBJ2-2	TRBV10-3	AIRARADTGELF
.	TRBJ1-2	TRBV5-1	ASSSGQAYGYT
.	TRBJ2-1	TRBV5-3	ARTAERSNEQF
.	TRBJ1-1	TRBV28	ASSSVGMNTEAF
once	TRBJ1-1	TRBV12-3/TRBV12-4	AIRDMSTEAF
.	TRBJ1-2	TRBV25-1	ASSERDSYGYT
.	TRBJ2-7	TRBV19	ASSISRETTYEQY
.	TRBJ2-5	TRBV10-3	ATNELAGGTQETQY
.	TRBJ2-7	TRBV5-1	ASSLASTSNEQY
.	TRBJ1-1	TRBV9	ASSVEDRLNTEAF
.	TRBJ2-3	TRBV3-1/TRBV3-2	ASSPDRASGASTDTQY
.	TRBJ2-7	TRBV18	ASSPRQGRDYEQY
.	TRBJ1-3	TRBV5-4	ASGTTSSGNTIY
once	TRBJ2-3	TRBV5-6	ASSLGPGLQITDTQY
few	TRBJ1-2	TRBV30	AFWTEEGYT
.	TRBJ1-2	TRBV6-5	AKGWVIGGYT
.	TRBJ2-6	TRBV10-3	AAAGAGANVLT
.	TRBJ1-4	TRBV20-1	SASPGGTGNEKLF
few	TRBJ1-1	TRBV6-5	ASSYSGQGNTEAF
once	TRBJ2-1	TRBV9	ASSVEGTRSYNEQF
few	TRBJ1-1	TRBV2	ASSEATTMNTEAF
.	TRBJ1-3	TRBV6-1	ASSETVGGNTIY